The sequence of this TCR beta chain was determined in a study of blood T cells in healthy people across ages. Primers used in a second PCR of roughly 6 to 12 cycles were a sample-barcoded 5' primer and a J-beta primer mix. TCRdb recomputed calls from the 5' RACE reads with MiXCR, one row per CDR3 protein. This table holds some 940,000 distinct CDR3 sequences, roughly 28% found once. These sequences were also reported in another study, on T cells of mothers and their children. From that study: The extracted RNA was employed in its entirety for cDNA synthesis, at roughly 1.5 ug per 15 ul.

Source material: blood. The clonotype comes from a middle-aged woman in good health.

The CDR3 bases are TGTGCCAGCAATTATGGGCAGTCTTATAGCAATCAGCCCCAGCATTTT. It translates to CASNYGQSYSNQPQHF. The chain couples TRBV6-2 or TRBV6-3 to TRBJ1-5, with D unclear. The CDR3 runs 16 residues. V gave up 7 bases and J gave up 0 bases, with 16 bases separating them. Germline V CDR1 and CDR2: MNHEY, SVGEGT.